This passage covers 11 T cell receptor beta chains from one sample sequenced in a study of early T cells in non-severe SARS-CoV-2 infection. TCRdb reprocessed the 5' RACE reads with MiXCR, giving one entry per CDR3 protein. Among 54,000 or so distinct CDR3 sequences listed, around 6% were seen once. Material: whole blood. All receptors come from an adult who was a healthcare worker with PCR-confirmed SARS-CoV-2 infection or an uninfected control (not recorded which).

At least ten counts were recorded for this clonotype. The V call is TRBV6-1, the J call TRBJ1-6, with D tentatively TRBD1 (5 bases). The CDR3 spans 15 residues. Germline V CDR1 and CDR2: MNHNS, SASEGT. V gave up 5 bases and J gave up 7 bases, with 15 bases separating them. The chain's CDR3 is CASSFGSGNNSPLHF. The CDR3 coding sequence is TGTGCCAGCAGTTTCGGCTCAGGGAACAATTCACCCCTCCACTTT.

Many counts were recorded for this clonotype. The gene calls are TRBV29-1 and TRBJ2-7; 8 nucleotides line up with TRBD1. The germline V gene encodes CDR1 SQVTM and CDR2 ANQGSEA. This CDR3 has 12 amino acids. J lost 3 bases, V lost 6 bases, and 4 bases had no gene match. CDR3 residues: CSVAGTGYEQYF. CDR3 nucleotides: TGCAGCGTCGCCGGGACAGGCTACGAGCAGTACTTC.

This clonotype was recorded a few times. A much larger clone differs from this one at a single base, so this may be a read error. This chain connects TRBV12-3 or TRBV12-4 to TRBJ1-1; the D gene is possibly TRBD1 (6 bases). The germline V and J ends were trimmed by 11 bases and 3 bases, with 22 bases remaining between them. The CDR3 runs to 15 residues. CDR3 coding DNA: TGTGCCGGCAATCCAAAGGGGGGGAGGCACACTGAAGCTTTCTTT. Encoded protein: CAGNPKGGRHTEAFF.

Only a few counts were recorded for this clonotype. The chain has TRBV7-6 and TRBJ2-7; TRBD2 agrees at 11 bases. The CDR3 is 16 amino acids. Germline assignment: CDR1 SGHVS and CDR2 FNYEAQ. Trimming removed 0 bases from V and 4 bases from J; junction bases left unmatched: 5. CDR3 DNA: TGTGCCAGCAGCTTAGCCACTAGCGGGGGCGTTTACGAGCAGTACTTC. This sequence encodes CASSLATSGGVYEQYF.

This clonotype was detected many times. This chain connects TRBV12-3 or TRBV12-4 to TRBJ2-7, with unresolved D. The length of the CDR3 is 13 residues. Trimming removed 3 bases from V and 2 bases from J, with 8 bases in between. CDR3 DNA sequence: TGTGCCAGCAGTTTGTCCGACCCCTACGAGCAGTACTTC. As protein: CASSLSDPYEQYF.

This clonotype has a count of ten or more. The chain uses TRBV6-1 and TRBJ2-7; 11 nucleotides align to TRBD2. After removal of 3 bases from V and 7 bases from J, the junction contained 8 bases not matched to a gene. The CDR3 sequence is 15 residues long. From germline, CDR1 is MNHNS and CDR2 SASEGT. CDR3 amino acids: CASSDPGLAAGEQYF. CDR3 nucleotide sequence: TGTGCCAGCAGTGATCCGGGACTAGCGGCGGGGGAGCAGTACTTC.

A few counts support this clonotype. The chain joins TRBV3-1 to TRBJ2-7; D is perhaps TRBD2 (5 bases). CDR3 length: 12 amino acids. Trimming left V 5 bases short and J 7 bases short, with 12 bases between. Germline loops: CDR1 LGHDT, CDR2 YNNKEL (reference sequence). DNA for the CDR3: TGTGCCAGCAGCAGGACTCCGTGGGAGCAGTACTTC. Translation gives CASSRTPWEQYF.

This clonotype was observed many times. J is TRBJ2-7 and V is TRBV20-1; 12 bases line up with TRBD2. The trim removed 3 bases at V and 0 bases at J, leaving 9 bases unmatched. CDR1 is DFQATT and CDR2 is SNEGSKA in the germline V gene (reference sequence). The CDR3 is 17 amino acids. The CDR3 here is CSASDRLAGVPSYEQYF. DNA for the CDR3: TGCAGTGCTAGTGATAGACTAGCGGGGGTTCCCTCCTACGAGCAGTACTTC.

V is TRBV9 and J is TRBJ2-3; TRBD1 matches 10 bases. The V gene end was trimmed by 0 bases and the J gene end by 4 bases; junction bases not matched to a gene: 2. This CDR3 is 15 amino acids long. The germline V gene has CDR1 SGDLS and CDR2 YYNGEE. CDR3 in DNA: TGTGCCAGCAGCGTAGTAGGACAGGGGGCAGATACGCAGTATTTT. Protein: CASSVVGQGADTQYF.

This clonotype came up a few times. The CDR3 sequence: CASSPGGAYEQYF. The CDR3 DNA is TGTGCCAGCAGCCCGGGGGGGGCCTACGAGCAGTACTTC. This chain uses TRBV3-1 with TRBJ2-7; TRBD2 matches 8 bases. From germline, CDR1 is LGHDT and CDR2 YNNKEL (reference sequence). The CDR3 is made up of 13 amino acids. V shed 4 bases and J 2 bases; nucleotides not matched to a gene: 1.

This clonotype was seen repeatedly, ten times or more. The chain recombines TRBV6-5 with TRBJ2-6, with D perhaps TRBD1 (6 bases). Trimming pared 3 bases from V and 0 bases from J, leaving 12 bases between. The CDR3 spans 17 residues. Germline values: CDR1 MNHEY, CDR2 SVGAGI. The CDR3 here is CASSYGDTSSGANVLTF. Here the CDR3 DNA reads TGTGCCAGCAGTTATGGGGACACCAGCTCTGGGGCCAACGTCCTGACTTTC.